The clone carrying this T cell receptor (beta chain) is a singleton in its sample. This sample was included in a study of blood T cell repertoires in COVID-19. Study-level information: PBMCs, B-cell-depleted T cells, or T cells were the source of the cDNA or gDNA that made up the material.

V lost 7 bases and J lost 4, with 14 bases in between. Germline V gene sequence: CDR1 MDHEN, CDR2 SYDVKM. The CDR3 totals 14 residues. The protocol was immunoSEQ multiplex PCR, while the TCRdb copy is restricted to in-frame clones and leaves out a portion. The table has approximately 250,000 clones, around 89% seen once. The sample consisted of PBMCs or T cells enriched from blood (not recorded which). The chain employs TRBV28 and TRBJ1-3; no clear D gene. This clonotype originated in a woman in her twenties or thirties who had recovered from COVID-19. CDR3 in DNA: TGTGCCAGCAATGAAGCGTTGTCGGGAAACACCATATATTTT. Translating it yields CASNEALSGNTIYF.